This TCR beta chain originates from a study of shared clonotypes between healthy human individuals. Study at large: Donors consisted of two women and a few men between 18 and 49. Each donor had three CD4 naive, three CD4 memory, two CD8 naive and one CD8 memory plate.

Regarding the study as a whole: Richness estimates generally favored naive over memory subsets.

The deep-level immunoSEQ assay was used. This table comes from immunoSEQ multiplex PCR, and its TCRdb copy is limited to in-frame clones, with some not included. The top ten clones hold 1.2% of a sample with about 2 million clones, approximately 94% of them seen once. Naive-designated CD8 cells lacked CD45RO, were positively enriched for CCR7, and omitted terminally differentiated effector memory CD45RA+ cells. With 6 bases clipped from V and 5 bases from J, the junction kept 4 bases outside the gene matches. The V gene's germline CDR1 is LNHDA and CDR2 SQIVND (reference sequence). The CDR3 is 13 amino acids. A word on this clone: The antigen remains undetermined.

The source of this sequence is a man between 18 and 35 years old in good health. The specimen was naive CD8+ T cells sorted from blood. The rearrangement links TRBV19 to TRBJ2-7; 10 nucleotides match TRBD1. Written as DNA, the CDR3 is TGTGCCAGTAGCTTGACAGGGGGCAACGAGCAGTACTTC. This sequence encodes CASSLTGGNEQYF. Filled out from reference TRBV19 and TRBJ2-7, the complete variable domain reads DGGITQSPKYLFRKEGQNVTLSCEQNLNHDAMYWYRQDPGQGLRLIYYSQIVNDFQKGDIAEGYSVSREKKESFPLTVTSAQKNPTAFYLCASSLTGGNEQYFGPGTRLTVT.